Detailed here is one T cell receptor (beta chain). Its cognate antigen has yet to be identified. No much larger clonotype is one base removed from it; base qualities were not supplied. For repertoire sequencing, TCR beta CDR3 regions were amplified from RNA transcripts. HTBI primers and the Qiagen OneStep RT-PCR kit were used in a first-round RT-PCR, which was followed by a second-round multiplex PCR, size selection and purification. Sequencing of the libraries was carried out on an Illumina HiSeq2000 in paired-end mode with 100 bp reads. Processing in the source paper ran as follows. SOAPnuke was used for read processing, and reads with adapters, uncalled bases, a mean Phred below 15, or no exact constant-primer or identifier match were discarded. COPE v1.2.5 was used to merge high-quality paired reads. Each unique nucleotide sequence was defined as a clonotype, and clonotypes were aligned to IMGT TRB V, D and J references with MiTCR v1.1. The analysis was limited to V-J combinations with a frequency above 0.0001, which together covered just over 98% of the repertoires. For each V-J combination, a TCR clonal expansion and chaos score was defined as the ratio of F50 clonal expansion to chaos observed in the TCRdist matrix. Features were reduced by Welch's t-statistics and random forest to 10 to 15 V-J combinations, which fed a naive Bayes classifier. The similarity between thyroid and blood repertoires was quantified using the Morisita-Horn index. TCRdb reran the public reads through fastp at Q25 and MiXCR, keeping productive beta chains. Under each unique CDR3 protein, matching rows form one entry showing the most common genes and DNA. TCRdb's processing, not the study's, gives the V and J calls here. This sample is represented by around 1.1 million distinct CDR3 sequences; 35% to 45% of them were singletons. The ten biggest clones cover over 8.5% of the sample.

These data originate in a study of Graves' ophthalmopathy and Graves' hyperthyroidism (dated by TCRdb to the late 2010s). General notes on the study: Stable hyperthyroidism was defined as no progression to ophthalmopathy within 18 months of follow-up. In total, 135 blood samples were TCR-sequenced: 43 ophthalmopathy, some 72 hyperthyroidism and roughly 17 hyperthyroidism-to-ophthalmopathy patients. In roughly six hyperthyroidism patients, the T-cell repertoires found in thyroid tissue were compared with those found in blood. An independent validation cohort comprised about 20 hyperthyroidism patients and 15 to 17 patients who later progressed from hyperthyroidism to ophthalmopathy. To explore V-J signatures that separate ophthalmopathy from hyperthyroidism, a discovery set of about a hundred patients was enrolled, consisting of approximately 45 with ophthalmopathy and around 57 with stable hyperthyroidism. The study used signatures of the TCR beta repertoire to tell Graves' ophthalmopathy apart from Graves' hyperthyroidism and to predict which patients would progress to ophthalmopathy. Following sampling, methimazole starting at 30 mg daily was administered to hyperthyroidism patients, and high-dose intravenous methylprednisolone was administered to ophthalmopathy patients.

The research as a whole found: In validation, the model predicted ophthalmopathy progression with roughly 68% sensitivity and about 73% specificity; roughly 11 predicted patients were CT-confirmed with GO in a median of approximately 6.5 months. Ophthalmopathy was separated from stable hyperthyroidism by the 13-signature model with about 85% sensitivity and roughly 83% specificity in cross-validation and with 80%/75% in the test set. Most expanded thyroid clonotypes with frequency above 0.001 were also detected in blood, suggesting blood repertoires may reflect the thyroid immune response. Sample size was not predetermined statistically, and investigators were not blinded to group allocation.

The trim is 7 bases for V and 4 bases for J, with a gap of 13 bases between the germline ends. Its CDR3 holds 13 amino acids, cysteine through phenylalanine. The DNA shown is the 39-base CDR3, in frame from base 1. Reading the germline V gene gives CDR1 ENHRY and CDR2 SYGVKD. Hyperthyroidism patients were newly diagnosed, were aged 18 to 65 years, and had a disease duration under 2 months. Anyone with other autoimmune diseases, uncontrolled infections, pregnancy or lactation was excluded from the study. Clinical symptoms, serum thyroxine, TRAb, thyroid ultrasound and orbital computed tomography formed the basis of the diagnosis. Total RNA was extracted using Trizol reagent, and RNA quality was checked on an Agilent 2100 Bioanalyzer.

The chain couples TRBV10-3 to TRBJ1-1, and possibly TRBD1, on 5 matching bases. The TCR comes from an adult man with Graves' hyperthyroidism. The sample consisted of peripheral blood or thyroid tissue (not recorded which). The nucleotide sequence is given as TGTGCCATCAAACCGGGGCTGGGCACTGAAGCTTTCTTT. Translated, this gives CAIKPGLGTEAFF.